The 18 T cell receptor beta chains reported below all come from one sample, sequenced in a study of T cell changes during pregnancy in multiple sclerosis. TCRdb keeps only in-frame clones here, not all; method: immunoSEQ multiplex PCR. In the table there are tens of thousands of clones, about 95% of which are singletons. Sequencing used CD8+ T cells from peripheral blood mononuclear cells, obtained after pregnancy. The receptor set was obtained from a female donor with multiple sclerosis, enrolled in a pregnancy study.

The chain employs TRBV9 and TRBJ2-5, with a tentative D call TRBD1 (5 bases). Germline V gives CDR1 SGDLS, CDR2 YYNGEE. CDR3 length: 14 residues. V lost 0 bases, J lost 2 bases, and 8 bases lay in between. CDR3 in amino acids: CASSVAGLQETQYF. The CDR3 DNA is TGTGCCAGCAGCGTAGCAGGGTTGCAAGAGACCCAGTACTTC.

This chain connects TRBV10-1 to TRBJ2-5; 9 bases fit TRBD2. The trim removed 9 bases at V and 4 bases at J, leaving 18 bases unmatched. Germline values: CDR1 WNHNN, CDR2 SYGVQD (reference sequence). The CDR3 is made up of 17 amino acids. The CDR3 here is CASPLPGTSRSRETQYF. CDR3 sequence (DNA): TGCGCCAGTCCTCTTCCCGGGACTAGCCGTTCTCGAGAGACCCAGTACTTC.

The chain has TRBV5-1 and TRBJ2-3, with 8 positions matching TRBD2. This CDR3 is built from 14 residues. The V gene end was trimmed by 4 bases and the J gene end by 5 bases; junction bases not matched to a gene: 6. CDR1 and CDR2 (germline): SGHRS, YFSETQ. The CDR3 DNA is TGCGCCAGCAGCCCTGGACTAGCAGGAGATACGCAGTATTTT. Protein sequence: CASSPGLAGDTQYF.

This sequence joins TRBV9 and TRBJ2-1, with 8 bases fitting TRBD2. J lost 2 bases, V lost 3 bases, and 4 bases had no gene match. Germline lookup yields CDR1 SGDLS and CDR2 YYNGEE. The CDR3 consists of 15 residues. The CDR3 DNA is TGTGCCAGCAGCGAGGGACTAGTGACCTACAATGAGCAGTTCTTC. Amino acids: CASSEGLVTYNEQFF.

The gene calls are TRBV7-9 and TRBJ2-7; 8 bases line up with TRBD1. Per the germline V gene, CDR1 is SEHNR and CDR2 is FQNEAQ (reference sequence). The CDR3 extends over 15 amino acids. V gave up 1 base and J gave up 0 bases; unmatched junction bases: 2. CDR3 sequence (DNA): TGTGCCAGCAGCTTAGGGGACAGGAACTCCTACGAGCAGTACTTC. Amino acids: CASSLGDRNSYEQYF.

Only one count was recorded for this clone. V gene TRBV6-5 combines with J gene TRBJ1-5, with D tentatively TRBD1 (5 bases). The V end lost 2 bases, the J end lost 2 bases, and 10 bases lay between the germline ends. From germline, CDR1 is MNHEY and CDR2 SVGAGI. CDR3 size: 15 residues. The CDR3 spells CASSYRGVGNQPQHF. DNA of the CDR3: TGTGCCAGCAGTTACAGGGGCGTGGGCAATCAGCCCCAGCATTTT.

As regards this clone: Sequence at one end of the junction differs from germline and may be a read error. The gene calls are TRBV2 and TRBJ1-1; TRBD1 aligns across 10 bases. CDR1 SNHLY and CDR2 FYNNEI come from the germline V gene. The CDR3 has 17 residues. Here the CDR3 DNA reads TGTGCCAGCGGTGAGTCGGGACAGGGGCTCATGAACACTGAAGCTTTCTTT. This sequence encodes CASGESGQGLMNTEAFF.

The chain uses TRBV4-2 and TRBJ2-1, with 9 bases that match TRBD2. CDR3 size: 18 residues. Unmatched junction bases numbered 7, after V lost 1 base and J lost 0 bases. CDR1 and CDR2 from the germline V gene are LGHNA and YNFKEQ. The CDR3 spells CASSQVGVSGSSYNEQFF. The CDR3 region has the DNA TGTGCCAGCAGCCAAGTCGGAGTTAGCGGGAGCTCCTACAATGAGCAGTTCTTC.

This clone was seen a single time. The chain employs TRBV27 and TRBJ1-2; 7 bases are a match to TRBD1. Germline assignment: CDR1 MNHEY and CDR2 SMNVEV (reference sequence). This CDR3 has 15 residues. V gave up 5 bases and J gave up 1 base; unmatched junction bases: 7. The CDR3 spells CASSPRQGLNYGYTF. CDR3 coding DNA: TGTGCCAGCAGTCCCCGACAGGGCCTTAACTATGGCTACACCTTC.

This CDR3 reads CAPRDSGKEKLFF. The CDR3 nucleotides are TGTGCCCCCCGGGACAGTGGGAAGGAAAAACTGTTTTTT. This chain links TRBV6-1 with TRBJ1-4; TRBD1 matches at 7 bases. With V trimmed by 11 bases and J by 8 bases, 11 bases remained unmatched. This CDR3 has 13 amino acids. In germline, CDR1 is MNHNS, CDR2 SASEGT.

This sequence joins TRBV7-6 and TRBJ2-7, with TRBD1 as a possible D gene (5 bases). This CDR3 has 16 residues. CDR1 is SGHVS and CDR2 is FNYEAQ in the germline V gene. Trimming removed 0 bases at V and 3 bases at J, with 15 bases between. The CDR3 region has the DNA TGTGCCAGCAGCTTAGCTATGCTAGGGGCCCACTACGAGCAGTACTTC. This gives the protein CASSLAMLGAHYEQYF.

This clone was picked up one time. The V gene is TRBV5-1, the J gene TRBJ2-7; 9 bases are a match to TRBD2. The CDR3 sequence is 14 residues long. Unmatched junction bases numbered 6, after V lost 3 bases and J lost 5 bases. The germline V gene encodes CDR1 SGHRS and CDR2 YFSETQ. The chain's CDR3 is CASSSFSGRDEQYF. The CDR3 bases are TGCGCCAGCAGCTCTTTTAGCGGGAGAGACGAGCAGTACTTC.

CDR3 nucleotide sequence: TGTGCCAGTAGTACCTCGACAGGGAACACCTACGAGCAGTACTTC. Amino acid sequence: CASSTSTGNTYEQYF. V gene TRBV19 combines with J gene TRBJ2-7; 7 nucleotides match TRBD1. The CDR3 sequence is 15 residues long. V dropped 4 bases and J dropped 2; count of bases not matched to a gene: 8. Germline V gene sequence: CDR1 LNHDA, CDR2 SQIVND (reference sequence).

This chain joins TRBV9 and TRBJ1-1; 8 bases fit TRBD1. The germline V gene has CDR1 SGDLS and CDR2 YYNGEE. The CDR3 is made up of 14 amino acids. The V gene end was trimmed by 3 bases and the J gene end by 1 base; junction bases not matched to a gene: 2. The CDR3 nucleotides are TGTGCCAGCAGCGCCAGGGGGCAGAACACTGAAGCTTTCTTT. It encodes CASSARGQNTEAFF.

This chain connects TRBV28 to TRBJ2-3, with 7 bases fitting TRBD2. V trimming: 7 bases; J trimming: 9 bases; junction bases outside the gene matches: 16. Germline-derived CDR1 and CDR2 are MDHEN and SYDVKM. The CDR3 has 15 amino acids. The CDR3 region is CASTGGLEVSTTQYF. As DNA, the CDR3 is TGTGCCAGCACAGGCGGACTAGAAGTCTCCACAACGCAGTATTTT. The full variable domain, completed using reference TRBV28 and TRBJ2-3, is DVKVTQSSRYLVKRTGEKVFLECVQDMDHENMFWYRQDPGLGLRLIYFSYDVKMKEKGDIPEGYSVSREKKERFSLILESASTNQTSMYLCASTGGLEVSTTQYFGPGTRLTVL.

V is TRBV28 and J is TRBJ2-1; the match to TRBD2 covers 11 bases. From germline, CDR1 is MDHEN and CDR2 SYDVKM. After removal of 2 bases from V and 6 bases from J, the junction contained 3 bases not matched to a gene. The length of the CDR3 is 15 residues. In DNA, the CDR3 is TGTGCCAGCAGTTTAATAGCGGGAGGGCCCAATGAGCAGTTCTTC. Translating gives CASSLIAGGPNEQFF.

The chain recombines TRBV7-9 with TRBJ2-3, with TRBD2 matching 8 bases. CDR1 is SEHNR and CDR2 is FQNEAQ in the germline V gene (reference sequence). CDR3 length equals 16 residues. The junction had 16 bases not matched to a gene; V was cut back by 5 bases and J by 9 bases. The CDR3 bases are TGTGCCAGCAGCGAGCAACTAGCGGAGGGTTTAGGCACGCAGTATTTT. It specifies CASSEQLAEGLGTQYF.

The CDR3 sequence: CASRIPQGTNTEAFF. CDR3 DNA: TGTGCCAGCAGGATCCCACAGGGAACGAACACTGAAGCTTTCTTT. The chain combines TRBV2 with TRBJ1-1; D is possibly TRBD1 (6 bases). Germline-derived CDR1 and CDR2 are SNHLY and FYNNEI. Trimming stripped 6 bases from V and 1 base from J, with 15 bases between. The CDR3 runs 15 residues.